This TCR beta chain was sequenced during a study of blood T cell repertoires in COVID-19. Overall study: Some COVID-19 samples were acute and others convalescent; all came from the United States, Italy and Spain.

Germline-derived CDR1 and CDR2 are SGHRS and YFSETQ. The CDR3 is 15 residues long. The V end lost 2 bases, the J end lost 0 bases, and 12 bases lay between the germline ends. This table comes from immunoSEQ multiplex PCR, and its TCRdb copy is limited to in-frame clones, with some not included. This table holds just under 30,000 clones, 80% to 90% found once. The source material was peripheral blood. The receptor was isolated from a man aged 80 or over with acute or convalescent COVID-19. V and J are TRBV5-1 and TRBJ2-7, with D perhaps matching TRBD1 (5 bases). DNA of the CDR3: TGCGCCAGCAGCTTTGGAGACAGCAGCTCCTACGAGCAGTACTTC. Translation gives CASSFGDSSSYEQYF.